This note documents a single T cell receptor beta chain sequence. An end of the junction does not agree with germline; a read error may underlie this. The sample is drawn from a study of graft-versus-host responses after intestinal transplantation. Per germline, CDR1 SQVTM and CDR2 ANQGSEA. This CDR3 contains 12 residues. Sequencing was performed with immunoSEQ multiplex PCR; in TCRdb, only in-frame clones are kept and a portion is missing. Of about 12,000 clones detected, 65% to 80% appear once; the ten largest clones hold approximately 30%. The TCR originated in a human patient who received an intestinal transplant, so some T cells may come from the graft donor. The chain links TRBV29-1 to TRBJ2-3; possibly TRBD2 for D (5 bases). The sequences come from PBMCs, collected around 490 days after intestinal transplant. The CDR3 region has the DNA TGCAGCGTTGCCAAAAAAGGGAGATACGCAGTATTT. This gives the protein CSVAKKGRYAVF.